This is a list of T cell receptor beta chains from one sample in a study of blood T cells in healthy people across ages. MiXCR, run by TCRdb on the 5' RACE reads, gives a single entry per CDR3 protein. The sample holds over 1.5 million distinct CDR3 sequences, around half seen once. Input material: blood. These receptors were taken from a woman aged 40 to 49 in good health. CDR3s include the opening cysteine and the closing phenylalanine or tryptophan. Fields, in order: J gene, clone size, D gene, V gene, CDR3 protein, CDR3 DNA. A D gene is named only where the DNA matches it firmly. Not every row has a clone size; where given, it reads once, few, many or a size class.

J: TRBJ2-5
size: few
D: -
V: TRBV28
CDR3: CASSSPGSRETQYF
DNA: TGTGCCAGCAGTTCCCCGGGATCCCGAGAGACCCAGTACTTC

J: TRBJ2-7
size: -
D: -
V: TRBV28
CDR3: CASSSVGWEQYF
DNA: TGTGCCAGCAGTTCTGTGGGATGGGAGCAGTACTTC

J: TRBJ2-7
size: few
D: TRBD2
V: TRBV7-2
CDR3: CASSSGLAANEQYF
DNA: TGTGCCAGCAGCTCGGGACTAGCGGCCAACGAGCAGTACTTC

J: TRBJ1-1
size: -
D: TRBD1
V: TRBV20-1
CDR3: CSARGFVRGQVITEAFF
DNA: TGCAGTGCTAGAGGTTTCGTGCGCGGACAGGTGATCACTGAAGCTTTCTTT

J: TRBJ2-1
size: few
D: TRBD2
V: TRBV29-1
CDR3: CSVGGTSYEQFF
DNA: TGCAGCGTCGGAGGGACTAGCTATGAGCAGTTCTTC

J: TRBJ2-3
size: -
D: -
V: TRBV9
CDR3: CASSVGSGARTDTQYF
DNA: TGTGCCAGCAGCGTAGGGTCAGGGGCACGCACAGATACGCAGTATTTT

J: TRBJ2-1
size: -
D: -
V: TRBV3-1
CDR3: CASSRKGPNEQFF
DNA: TGTGCCAGCAGCCGCAAAGGGCCCAATGAGCAGTTCTTC

J: TRBJ1-1
size: once
D: TRBD1
V: TRBV10-3
CDR3: CAISPRQGPEAFF
DNA: TGTGCCATCAGTCCCAGACAGGGTCCGGAAGCTTTCTTT

J: TRBJ2-5
size: -
D: -
V: TRBV20-1
CDR3: CSAIDSQETQYF
DNA: TGCAGTGCTATAGATTCACAAGAGACCCAGTACTTC

J: TRBJ2-1
size: few
D: TRBD1
V: TRBV12-3/TRBV12-4
CDR3: CASSLGRGRAPYNEQFF
DNA: TGTGCCAGCAGCCTAGGTAGGGGGCGGGCTCCATACAATGAGCAGTTCTTC

J: TRBJ2-1
size: -
D: -
V: TRBV6-2/TRBV6-3
CDR3: CASRDLSNEQFF
DNA: TGCGCCAGCCGGGACCTTTCCAATGAGCAGTTCTTC

J: TRBJ2-7
size: -
D: -
V: TRBV6-6
CDR3: CASSKGGYSYEQYF
DNA: TGTGCCAGCAGCAAGGGGGGGTACTCCTACGAGCAGTACTTC

J: TRBJ2-7
size: -
D: TRBD2
V: TRBV29-1
CDR3: CSVRGLGREQYF
DNA: TGCAGCGTTCGCGGACTAGGGCGCGAGCAGTACTTC

J: TRBJ2-1
size: -
D: -
V: TRBV7-2
CDR3: CASSSTALLPGSYNEQFF
DNA: TGTGCCAGCAGCTCAACTGCCCTCCTACCCGGGAGCTACAATGAGCAGTTCTTC

J: TRBJ2-6
size: few
D: -
V: TRBV6-1
CDR3: CASREVAGDLFSGANVLTF
DNA: TGTGCCAGCCGAGAGGTTGCAGGGGACCTTTTCTCTGGGGCCAACGTCCTGACTTTC

J: TRBJ1-2
size: few
D: TRBD1
V: TRBV25-1
CDR3: CASSEDRGAYGYTF
DNA: TGTGCCAGCAGTGAAGACAGGGGGGCCTATGGCTACACCTTC

J: TRBJ2-1
size: many
D: TRBD2
V: TRBV12-3/TRBV12-4
CDR3: CASSPKTSTGEQFF
DNA: TGTGCCAGCAGTCCCAAGACTAGCACCGGTGAGCAGTTCTTC

J: TRBJ2-3
size: -
D: -
V: TRBV18
CDR3: CASSPSRGDTQYF
DNA: TGTGCCAGCAGCCCCTCCCGAGGAGATACGCAGTATTTT

J: TRBJ2-5
size: -
D: -
V: TRBV25-1
CDR3: CASSEINPVQETQYF
DNA: TGTGCCAGCAGTGAAATTAACCCGGTTCAAGAGACCCAGTACTTC

J: TRBJ1-2
size: -
D: TRBD1
V: TRBV29-1
CDR3: CSARTGEDYTF
DNA: TGCAGCGCCCGGACAGGAGAGGACTACACCTTC

J: TRBJ2-3
size: many
D: -
V: TRBV6-2/TRBV6-3
CDR3: CASSSDSSDTQYF
DNA: TGTGCCAGCAGTTCGGACAGTTCAGATACGCAGTATTTT

J: TRBJ1-2
size: -
D: TRBD1
V: TRBV25-1
CDR3: CASSEGAACGYTF
DNA: TGTGCCAGCAGCGAGGGGGCCGCTTGTGGCTACACCTTC

J: TRBJ2-1
size: -
D: -
V: TRBV24-1
CDR3: CATSDRRGSNEQFF
DNA: TGTGCCACCAGTGACCGCCGGGGAAGCAATGAGCAGTTCTTC

J: TRBJ1-4
size: -
D: -
V: TRBV20-1
CDR3: CSARDPRVTNEKLFF
DNA: TGCAGTGCTAGAGATCCCAGGGTCACTAATGAAAAACTGTTTTTT

J: TRBJ1-5
size: -
D: TRBD1
V: TRBV20-1
CDR3: CSARDQTGQGIQPQHF
DNA: TGCAGTGCTAGAGATCAAACGGGACAGGGAATCCAGCCCCAGCATTTT

J: TRBJ1-2
size: -
D: TRBD1
V: TRBV20-1
CDR3: CSARAGQGWSYTF
DNA: TGCAGTGCTAGAGCGGGACAGGGTTGGAGCTACACCTTC

J: TRBJ2-5
size: -
D: -
V: TRBV12-3/TRBV12-4
CDR3: CASRHPGGRATYNEQYF
DNA: TGTGCCAGCAGGCATCCCGGCGGCAGGGCTACCTACAATGAGCAGTACTTC

J: TRBJ2-6
size: many
D: -
V: TRBV29-1
CDR3: CSVDPSLSGANVLTF
DNA: TGCAGCGTTGATCCCAGTTTATCTGGGGCCAACGTCCTGACTTTC

J: TRBJ1-2
size: -
D: -
V: TRBV2
CDR3: CASSTGHNYGYTF
DNA: TGTGCCAGCAGTACAGGACACAACTATGGCTACACCTTC

J: TRBJ2-7
size: -
D: TRBD2
V: TRBV4-2
CDR3: CASSLSLGGGSTYEQYF
DNA: TGTGCCAGCAGCCTAAGCCTGGGCGGGGGGTCTACCTACGAGCAGTACTTC

J: TRBJ1-2
size: -
D: -
V: TRBV27
CDR3: CASSLGPTSYGYTF
DNA: TGTGCCAGCAGTTTAGGCCCGACGTCCTATGGCTACACCTTC

J: TRBJ2-1
size: many
D: TRBD2
V: TRBV12-3/TRBV12-4
CDR3: CASSPPAGGLSYNEQFF
DNA: TGTGCCAGCAGTCCCCCAGCGGGGGGGCTGTCCTACAATGAGCAGTTCTTC

J: TRBJ1-2
size: -
D: -
V: TRBV13
CDR3: CASSYTGSGFEDGYTF
DNA: TGTGCCAGCAGCTACACCGGGTCAGGGTTCGAGGATGGCTACACCTTC

J: TRBJ1-2
size: -
D: -
V: TRBV20-1
CDR3: CSARKSGAVGYTF
DNA: TGCAGTGCTCGAAAGTCAGGGGCCGTAGGCTACACCTTC

J: TRBJ2-7
size: -
D: -
V: TRBV2
CDR3: CAHDAGSYEQYF
DNA: TGTGCCCATGATGCAGGGTCCTACGAGCAGTACTTC

J: TRBJ2-5
size: -
D: -
V: TRBV4-2
CDR3: CASSQDRRPETQYF
DNA: TGTGCCAGCAGCCAAGATCGCCGTCCAGAGACCCAGTACTTC